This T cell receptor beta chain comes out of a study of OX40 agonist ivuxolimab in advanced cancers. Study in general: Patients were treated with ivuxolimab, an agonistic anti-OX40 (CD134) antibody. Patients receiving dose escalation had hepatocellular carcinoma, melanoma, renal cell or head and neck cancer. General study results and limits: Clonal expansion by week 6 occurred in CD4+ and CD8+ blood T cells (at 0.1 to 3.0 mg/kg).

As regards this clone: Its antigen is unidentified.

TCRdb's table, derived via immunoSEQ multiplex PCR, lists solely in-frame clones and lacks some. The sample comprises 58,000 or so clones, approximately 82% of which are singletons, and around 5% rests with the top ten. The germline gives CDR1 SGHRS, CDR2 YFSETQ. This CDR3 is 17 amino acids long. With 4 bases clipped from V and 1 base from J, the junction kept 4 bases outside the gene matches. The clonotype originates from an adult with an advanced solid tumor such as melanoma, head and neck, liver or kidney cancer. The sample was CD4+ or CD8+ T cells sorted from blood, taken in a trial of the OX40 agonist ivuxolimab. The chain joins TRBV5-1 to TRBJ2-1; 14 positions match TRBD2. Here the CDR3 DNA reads TGCGCCAGCAGCGAAGGACTAGCGGGGGGTTCCTACAATGAGCAGTTCTTC. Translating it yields CASSEGLAGGSYNEQFF.